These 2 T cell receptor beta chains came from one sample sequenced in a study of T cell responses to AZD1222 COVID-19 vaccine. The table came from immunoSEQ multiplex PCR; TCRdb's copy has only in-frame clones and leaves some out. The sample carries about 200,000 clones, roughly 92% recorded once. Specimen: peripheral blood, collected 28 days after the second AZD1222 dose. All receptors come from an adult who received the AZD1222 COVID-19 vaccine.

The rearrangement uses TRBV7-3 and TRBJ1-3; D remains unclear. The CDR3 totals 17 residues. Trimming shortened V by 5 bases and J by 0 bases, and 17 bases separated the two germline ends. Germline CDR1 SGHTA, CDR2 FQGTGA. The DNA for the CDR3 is TGTGCCAGCAGCCCAGACTTGACTCACTTCTCTGGAAACACCATATATTTT. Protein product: CASSPDLTHFSGNTIYF.

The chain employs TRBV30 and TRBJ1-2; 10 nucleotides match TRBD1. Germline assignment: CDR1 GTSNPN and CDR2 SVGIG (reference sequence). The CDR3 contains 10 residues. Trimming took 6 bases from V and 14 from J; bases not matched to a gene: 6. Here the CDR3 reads CACGTGERTF. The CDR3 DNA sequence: TGTGCCTGCGGGACAGGGGAACGGACCTTC.